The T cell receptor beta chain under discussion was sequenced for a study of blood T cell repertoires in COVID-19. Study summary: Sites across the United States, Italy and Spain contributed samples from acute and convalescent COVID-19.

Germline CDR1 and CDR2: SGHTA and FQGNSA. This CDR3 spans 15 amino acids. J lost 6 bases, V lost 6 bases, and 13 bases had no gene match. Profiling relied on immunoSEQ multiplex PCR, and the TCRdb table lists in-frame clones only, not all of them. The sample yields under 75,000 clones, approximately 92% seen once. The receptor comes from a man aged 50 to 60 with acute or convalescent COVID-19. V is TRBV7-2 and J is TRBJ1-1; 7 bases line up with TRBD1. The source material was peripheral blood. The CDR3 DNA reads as TGTGCCAGCAGAAGGGGGGACAGAGGGGTGGCTGAAGCTTTCTTT. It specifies CASRRGDRGVAEAFF.